This is a list of T cell receptor beta chains from one sample in a study of T-cell memory formation after mild COVID-19. TCRdb redid the calling of the 5' RACE reads with MiXCR, one entry per CDR3 protein. The table shows roughly 180,000 distinct CDR3 sequences, with under 20% occurring only once. Sequencing input: PBMCs or a T cell subset sorted from them (not recorded which). All receptors come from a young man who had mild COVID-19 (a few samples of this study predate the infection). Cell type and time point are not known. Each CDR3 is given with its conserved first and last residue. The D gene is left open where the match is weak. Clone size is shown for a subset of rows, as once, few, many or a class of expanded clone.

TRBD1 | - | TRBJ1-2 | TRBV4-3 | CASSQDYQGAGGYTF | TGCGCCAGCAGCCAAGACTATCAGGGGGCGGGAGGCTACACCTTC
TRBD1 | few | TRBJ1-1 | TRBV6-1 | CASSADRTNTEAFF | TGTGCCAGCAGTGCGGACAGGACGAACACTGAAGCTTTCTTT
- | - | TRBJ2-5 | TRBV7-3 | CASSSGPVGTQYF | TGTGCCAGCAGCTCCGGGCCGGTGGGGACCCAGTACTTC
- | few | TRBJ2-3 | TRBV10-3 | CAITPGTSGTDTQYF | TGTGCCATCACCCCCGGGACGTCGGGGACAGATACGCAGTATTTT
- | many | TRBJ2-7 | TRBV10-2 | CASSRDLLYEQYF | TGCGCCAGCAGCCGGGACTTATTATACGAGCAGTACTTC
TRBD2 | many | TRBJ2-1 | TRBV5-1 | CASRSSGGTYNEQFF | TGCGCCAGCAGATCTAGCGGGGGGACTTACAATGAGCAGTTCTTC
- | - | TRBJ1-1 | TRBV3-1 | CASSPLRAGGEAFF | -
- | few | TRBJ2-1 | TRBV6-5 | CASTAMGYNEQFF | TGTGCCAGCACCGCCATGGGCTACAATGAGCAGTTCTTC
- | - | TRBJ1-1 | TRBV7-8 | CASSFQGRYTEAFF | TGTGCCAGCAGCTTTCAGGGGCGATACACTGAAGCTTTCTTT
TRBD1 | few | TRBJ1-2 | TRBV6-1 | CASSERWTGEYGYTF | TGTGCCAGCAGTGAACGCTGGACAGGCGAATACGGCTACACCTTC
TRBD1 | many | TRBJ2-3 | TRBV12-3/TRBV12-4 | CASSRQGLSTDTQYF | TGTGCCAGCAGTCGACAGGGGCTTAGCACAGATACGCAGTATTTT
- | many | TRBJ2-6 | TRBV7-9 | CASSRPESGANVLTF | TGTGCCAGCAGCAGACCCGAGTCCGGGGCCAACGTCCTGACTTTC
- | - | TRBJ1-5 | TRBV6-2/TRBV6-3 | CASSPTQGPPYQPQHF | TGTGCCAGCAGCCCGACCCAGGGGCCCCCGTATCAGCCCCAGCATTTT
TRBD2 | few | TRBJ2-5 | TRBV5-4 | CASQNGLAGARGETQYF | TGTGCCAGCCAAAACGGACTAGCGGGGGCCAGAGGAGAGACCCAGTACTTC
- | - | TRBJ1-2 | TRBV10-3 | CAIWGLNGYTF | TGTGCCATCTGGGGCCTCAATGGCTACACCTTC
- | few | TRBJ1-2 | TRBV20-1 | CSAAQGGGDYGYTF | TGCAGTGCAGCACAGGGAGGGGGGGACTATGGCTACACCTTC
TRBD1 | - | TRBJ1-2 | TRBV12-3/TRBV12-4 | CASSQDRGKGGYTF | TGTGCCAGCAGCCAAGACAGGGGGAAAGGGGGCTACACCTTC
- | few | TRBJ1-1 | TRBV18 | CASSPNEGLMTEAFF | TGTGCCAGCTCACCAAATGAGGGGCTAATGACTGAAGCTTTCTTT
TRBD1 | - | TRBJ1-2 | TRBV5-6 | CASSLAPQGGYGYTF | TGTGCCAGCAGCTTGGCCCCACAGGGGGGTTATGGCTACACCTTC
TRBD1 | - | TRBJ2-1 | TRBV7-9 | CASSLEGQGIDEQFF | TGTGCCAGCAGCTTAGAGGGACAGGGAATCGATGAGCAGTTCTTC
- | many | TRBJ2-6 | TRBV5-1 | CASSFGISGANVLTF | TGCGCCAGCAGCTTTGGAATCTCTGGGGCCAACGTCCTGACTTTC
TRBD1 | few | TRBJ2-7 | TRBV5-1 | CASSLTGDRGRDEQYF | TGCGCCAGCAGCTTGACGGGGGACAGGGGTAGAGACGAGCAGTACTTC
- | many | TRBJ2-5 | TRBV5-1 | CASSMIVQETQYF | TGCGCCAGCAGCATGATAGTACAAGAGACCCAGTACTTC
TRBD1 | few | TRBJ1-2 | TRBV5-1 | CASTTIDRGPFGYTF | TGCGCCAGCACCACTATTGACAGGGGCCCGTTTGGCTACACCTTC
- | few | TRBJ2-7 | TRBV12-3/TRBV12-4 | CASSYDTGFYEQYF | TGTGCCAGCAGTTATGATACAGGGTTCTACGAGCAGTACTTC
TRBD1 | - | TRBJ1-2 | TRBV20-1 | CSAPKGQGYGYTF | TGCAGTGCACCCAAAGGACAGGGCTATGGCTACACCTTC
- | many | TRBJ1-1 | TRBV12-3/TRBV12-4 | CASSFRVGTEAFF | TGTGCCAGCAGTTTCCGGGTAGGGACTGAAGCTTTCTTT
- | - | TRBJ1-1 | TRBV5-1 | CASSNRVGTEAFF | TGCGCCAGCAGCAACAGGGTCGGCACTGAAGCTTTCTTT
TRBD1 | few | TRBJ1-2 | TRBV5-1 | CASSSTGANYGYTF | TGCGCCAGCAGCTCAACAGGGGCGAACTATGGCTACACCTTC
TRBD2 | once | TRBJ2-1 | TRBV20-1 | CSASSWASGGSGDEQFF | TGCAGTGCTAGTTCCTGGGCGAGCGGGGGGTCGGGGGATGAGCAGTTCTTC
- | few | TRBJ2-1 | TRBV12-3/TRBV12-4 | CASSFGASTRNEQFF | TGTGCCAGCAGTTTTGGGGCTAGTACTAGGAATGAGCAGTTCTTC
- | - | TRBJ2-7 | TRBV6-2/TRBV6-3 | CASRYGRAGSWEQYF | TGTGCCAGCAGATACGGGCGAGCGGGCTCGTGGGAGCAGTACTTC
- | few | TRBJ2-2 | TRBV7-7 | CASSASRSTGELFF | TGTGCCAGCAGCGCCAGTAGGAGCACCGGGGAGCTGTTTTTT
- | - | TRBJ2-7 | TRBV7-7 | CASSSAPSYEQYF | TGTGCAAGCAGCTCCGCTCCCTCCTACGAGCAGTACTTC
- | - | TRBJ2-2 | TRBV7-3 | CASSPLSGGFTGELFF | TGTGCCAGCAGCCCCCTGAGTGGCGGATTCACCGGGGAGCTGTTTTTT
- | - | TRBJ1-5 | TRBV5-6 | CASSLGRGAQPQHF | TGTGCCAGCAGCTTGGGAAGAGGGGCCCAGCCCCAGCATTTT
TRBD2 | - | TRBJ2-4 | TRBV12-3/TRBV12-4 | CASSKRWGRENIQYF | TGTGCCAGCAGTAAACGATGGGGGAGGGAAAACATTCAGTACTTC
- | many | TRBJ2-1 | TRBV5-4 | CATRALGGLGYNEQFF | TGTGCCACTAGAGCGTTGGGGGGCCTGGGGTACAATGAGCAGTTCTTC
- | - | TRBJ1-2 | TRBV6-6 | CASSYSGGTYGYTF | TGTGCCAGCAGTTACTCGGGGGGGACCTATGGCTACACCTTC
- | - | TRBJ1-2 | TRBV5-6 | CASSLFGAYGYTF | TGTGCCAGCAGCTTATTCGGGGCCTATGGCTACACCTTC
- | - | TRBJ2-5 | TRBV7-2 | CASSLFGRRGETQYF | TGTGCCAGCAGCTTATTCGGCAGGAGGGGGGAGACCCAGTACTTC